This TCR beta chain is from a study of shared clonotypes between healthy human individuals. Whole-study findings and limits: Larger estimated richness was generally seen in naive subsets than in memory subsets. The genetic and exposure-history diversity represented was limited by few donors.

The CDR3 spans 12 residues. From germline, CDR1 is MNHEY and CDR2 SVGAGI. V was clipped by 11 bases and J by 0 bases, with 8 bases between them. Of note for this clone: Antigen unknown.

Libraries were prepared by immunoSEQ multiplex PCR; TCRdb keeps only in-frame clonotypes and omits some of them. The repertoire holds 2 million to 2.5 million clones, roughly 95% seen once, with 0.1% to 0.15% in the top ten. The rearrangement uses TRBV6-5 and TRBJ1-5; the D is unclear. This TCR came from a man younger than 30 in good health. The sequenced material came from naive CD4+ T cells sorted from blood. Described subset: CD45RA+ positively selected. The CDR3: CAAGYSNQPQHF. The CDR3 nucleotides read TGTGCCGCCGGGTATAGCAATCAGCCCCAGCATTTT.